This T cell receptor beta chain was profiled in a study of T cells in Graves' hyperthyroidism and ophthalmopathy. Regions amplified from RNA transcripts were the TCR beta CDR3 regions. The study used the HTBI primer set for a first-round RT-PCR of the TCR CDR3. TCRdb re-analysed the multiplex PCR reads in MiXCR, keeping a single row per CDR3 protein. The table shows around 600,000 distinct CDR3 sequences, with roughly 14% occurring only once. J gave up 11 bases and V 5 bases, and 2 bases lay outside the gene matches. Looked up from germline, CDR1 is SEHNR and CDR2 is FQNEAQ (reference sequence). The CDR3 consists of 12 residues. This clonotype has just a few counts.

V is TRBV7-9 and J is TRBJ2-4, with 11 bases fitting TRBD2. This clonotype originated in a woman in her fifties or sixties with Graves' ophthalmopathy. The sequencing input was blood. CDR3 residues: CASSRTSGFQYF. CDR3 nucleotide sequence: TGTGCCAGCAGCAGGACTAGCGGGTTTCAGTACTTC.